What follows describes a single T cell receptor beta chain. What it recognizes is unknown. Only in-frame clones appear in the TCRdb table, and some are missing; sequencing was by immunoSEQ multiplex PCR. Here the sample spans about 82,000 clones, around 90% being singletons. The entry originates in a study of T cell responses to AZD1222 COVID-19 vaccine. CDR1 and CDR2 from the germline V gene are MNHEY and SVGAGI. The V gene lost 2 bases and the J gene lost 0 bases, with 7 bases spanning the gap. The CDR3 loop spans 14 amino acids. Study-wide results and limits: Dominant CD4 TCR responses targeted spike regions 160-218 and 743-854. It should be noted that donors were predominantly white British and more often female, and clonal diversity was possibly underestimated.

The gene calls are TRBV6-5 and TRBJ1-1; D is unclear. This receptor was obtained from an adult who received the AZD1222 COVID-19 vaccine. The specimen comprised peripheral blood, sampled 28 days after the second AZD1222 dose. CDR3 sequence: CASSYGRMNTEAFF. For the CDR3, the DNA is TGTGCCAGCAGTTACGGGAGAATGAACACTGAAGCTTTCTTT.